This is a list of T cell receptor beta chains from one sample in a study of T cell changes during pregnancy in multiple sclerosis. Method: immunoSEQ multiplex PCR; TCRdb's copy keeps in-frame clones and lacks some. Of 50,000 to 75,000 clones in the sample, over 85% were seen once. Sequencing was performed on CD8+ T cells from peripheral blood mononuclear cells, taken in the third trimester of pregnancy. These TCRs come from a female donor with multiple sclerosis, enrolled in a pregnancy study. Each CDR3 is given with its conserved first and last residue. Each record gives: D gene, V gene, J gene, clone size, CDR3 length, CDR3 DNA, CDR3 protein. D genes are given only for firm matches. Only some rows state a clone size, as once, few, many or a class for expanded clones.

NA	TRBV7-9	TRBJ2-1	NA	12	TGTGCCAGCAGCCTGTCTTACAATGAGCAGTTCTTC	CASSLSYNEQFF
NA	TRBV19	TRBJ2-1	NA	14	TGTGCCAGTAGTATCGTTCAGGGAACCCATGAGCAGTTCTTC	CASSIVQGTHEQFF
TRBD2	TRBV27	TRBJ2-7	NA	15	TGTGCCAGCAGTTTATCGGGGGGGACGGGCTACGAGCAGTACTTC	CASSLSGGTGYEQYF
NA	TRBV10-3	TRBJ2-1	once	14	TGTGCCATCAGTGTACTACAGGTCTACAATGAGCAGTTCTTC	CAISVLQVYNEQFF
TRBD1	TRBV28	TRBJ1-5	NA	16	TGTGCCAGCAGTCCAGCGACAGGGGTCGGAGGTTGGACCCAGCATTTT	CASSPATGVGGWTQHF
TRBD2	TRBV19	TRBJ2-3	NA	15	TGTGCCAGTAGTATTCATGGCGGGGGTCAAGATACGCAGTATTTT	CASSIHGGGQDTQYF
NA	TRBV19	TRBJ1-1	NA	15	NA	CASSIRARGLVEAFF
NA	TRBV9	TRBJ1-4	NA	17	TGTGCCAGCAGCGTAGTAAGAGAGAATGCAACTAATGAAAAACTGTTTTTT	CASSVVRENATNEKLFF
TRBD2	TRBV11-3	TRBJ2-1	NA	14	TGTGCCAGCAGCTCCCTAGCGGGATACAATGAGCAGTTCTTC	CASSSLAGYNEQFF
NA	TRBV5-6	TRBJ2-7	NA	15	TGTGCCAGCAGCTTGCTTTGGGCAGACTCCTACGAGCAGTACTTC	CASSLLWADSYEQYF
NA	TRBV7-9	TRBJ1-1	NA	15	TGTGCCAGCAGCCTAGGCAGGGCAGGATACACTGAAGCTTTCTTT	CASSLGRAGYTEAFF
TRBD1	TRBV7-8	TRBJ1-5	NA	16	TGTGCCAGCAGCTCAAGACAGGGAAGTAGGAATCAGCCCCAGCATTTT	CASSSRQGSRNQPQHF
TRBD2	TRBV7-9	TRBJ2-1	NA	19	TGTGCCAGCAGCTCCCCGGGGGCTAGCGGGAGGTGGTCCTACAATGAGCAGTTCTTC	CASSSPGASGRWSYNEQFF
TRBD1	TRBV5-8	TRBJ2-7	NA	14	TGTGCCAGCAGCCGCGGGACAGGGGCGGACGAGCAGTACTTC	CASSRGTGADEQYF
TRBD1	TRBV28	TRBJ1-2	NA	14	TGTGCCAGCGGAATCGGGACAGGGGTTTTTGGCTACACCTTC	CASGIGTGVFGYTF
NA	TRBV6-8	TRBJ1-2	once	18	TGTGCCAGCAGTTATTCGCCCCAGGCCGTACTCCTCTACTATGGCTACACCTTC	CASSYSPQAVLLYYGYTF
NA	TRBV7-3	TRBJ1-4	once	13	TGTGCCAGCAGCTTAATTGGGGGGGGGAAACTGTTTTTT	CASSLIGGGKLFF
NA	TRBV4-1	TRBJ2-7	once	13	TGCGCCAGCAGCCAAGACAGTTCCTACGAGCAGTACTTC	CASSQDSSYEQYF
TRBD1	TRBV5-6	TRBJ2-2	NA	13	TGTGCCAGCAGCCCAGGGACAGTTGGGGAGCTGTTTTTT	CASSPGTVGELFF
NA	TRBV30	TRBJ2-7	NA	14	TGTGCCTGGAGCGGTTTAGCGAGCTCCTACGAGCAGTACTTC	CAWSGLASSYEQYF
NA	TRBV30	TRBJ2-7	NA	14	TGTGCCTGGAGTGTATTTGGGGGAGGTTACGAGCAGTACTTC	CAWSVFGGGYEQYF
TRBD1	TRBV11-2	TRBJ2-7	NA	15	TGTGCCAGCAGGTCTCCGGGACAGGGTCTTTACGAGCAGTACTTC	CASRSPGQGLYEQYF
NA	TRBV4-3	TRBJ1-1	NA	13	TGCGCCAGCAGCCAAGATAGATCGGGGGGGGCTTTCTTT	CASSQDRSGGAFF
TRBD1	TRBV7-2	TRBJ1-2	NA	15	TGTGCCAGCAGCTTAGCGGGACAGGCCGCTCCATTTGGCTCCTTC	CASSLAGQAAPFGSF
NA	TRBV19	TRBJ2-5	NA	16	TGTGCCAGTAGTATATATGAGGGAGGCGCCCAAGAGACCCAGTACTTC	CASSIYEGGAQETQYF
TRBD2	TRBV30	TRBJ2-7	NA	15	TGTGCCTGGAGTGTTGTAGCGGGAGTTTCCTACGAGCAGTACTTC	CAWSVVAGVSYEQYF
TRBD1	TRBV19	TRBJ2-7	NA	14	TGTGCCAGTAGTTTGATGACAGGGAGCGACGAGCAGTACTTC	CASSLMTGSDEQYF
NA	TRBV27	TRBJ1-2	NA	13	TGTGCCAGCAGCCTAGGCGTGGCCTATGGCTACACCTTC	CASSLGVAYGYTF
NA	TRBV14	TRBJ2-1	once	13	TGTGCCAGCAGCCAAGAACGACTGAATGAGCAGTTCTTC	CASSQERLNEQFF
NA	TRBV13	TRBJ2-3	NA	14	TGTGCCAGCCGTCCTTTCGGTTTATGGGATACGCAGTATTTT	CASRPFGLWDTQYF
TRBD2	TRBV19	TRBJ2-1	once	16	TGTGCCAGTACCGGTGGAGCGGGAAGGTCCTACAATGAGCAGTTCTTC	CASTGGAGRSYNEQFF
NA	TRBV7-9	TRBJ2-7	NA	17	TGTGCCAGCAGCTTAGGTAGATCGGGACCGGCGGGGAACGAGCAGTACTTC	CASSLGRSGPAGNEQYF
NA	TRBV5-8	TRBJ2-2	NA	15	TGTGCCAGCAGCTTGTTAGTGGTGAACACCGGGGAGCTGTTTTTT	CASSLLVVNTGELFF
NA	TRBV19	TRBJ2-7	NA	11	TGTGCCAGTAGTAACACCTACGAGCAGTACTTC	CASSNTYEQYF
NA	TRBV2	TRBJ1-4	NA	15	TGTGCCAGCAGTGAAGCTCGGGGGGCAGGAGAAAAACTGTTTTTT	CASSEARGAGEKLFF
TRBD2	TRBV27	TRBJ2-1	NA	16	TGTGCCAGCAGTTTATCACGGGGACTAGCGGGAGTTGAGCAGTTCTTC	CASSLSRGLAGVEQFF
TRBD1	TRBV30	TRBJ1-4	NA	14	TGTGCCTGGAGTGTAGGGACAGGGAATGAAAAACTGTTTTTT	CAWSVGTGNEKLFF
TRBD2	TRBV7-9	TRBJ2-7	NA	16	TGTGCCAGCAGCTTAGCCCTTAGCGGGAGGGCCTACGAGCAGTACTTC	CASSLALSGRAYEQYF
NA	TRBV5-1	TRBJ2-1	once	15	TGCGCCAGCAGCGGAACGGACTGGTCCTACAATGAGCAGTTCTTC	CASSGTDWSYNEQFF
TRBD1	TRBV5-1	TRBJ1-5	NA	14	TGCGCCAGCAGCTTGGAAGGGGGCAGCCAGCCCCAGCATTTT	CASSLEGGSQPQHF
TRBD1	TRBV2	TRBJ2-7	NA	15	TGTGCCAGCAGTGAATGGGGACAGGGGGAGTACGAGCAGTACTTC	CASSEWGQGEYEQYF
NA	TRBV29-1	TRBJ2-3	NA	12	TGCAGCGCTCCGGTTAGCACAGATACGCAGTATTTT	CSAPVSTDTQYF
TRBD1	TRBV13	TRBJ2-7	NA	15	TGTGCCAGCAGCCCCTTCGGACAGGGTTCCTACGAGCAGTACTTC	CASSPFGQGSYEQYF
TRBD2	TRBV29-1	TRBJ2-7	NA	13	TGCAGCGCTGTCGGGGAGGGCCCCTACGAGCAGTACTTC	CSAVGEGPYEQYF
NA	TRBV14	TRBJ2-2	NA	13	TGTGCCAGCAGCCCTCGGCAGGGCGGGGAGCTGTTTTTT	CASSPRQGGELFF
TRBD2	TRBV27	TRBJ2-1	NA	15	TGTGCCAGCAGTTCCCCATTAGCGGGGTACAATGAGCAGTTCTTC	CASSSPLAGYNEQFF
TRBD1	TRBV6-6	TRBJ2-1	NA	16	TGTGCCAGCCGGTTCAGGGGGCAGGGGAGATATAATGAGCAGTTCTTC	CASRFRGQGRYNEQFF
NA	TRBV19	TRBJ2-7	NA	13	TGTGCCAGTAGTATAGGCGGGTTCTACGAGCAGTACTTC	CASSIGGFYEQYF
NA	TRBV9	TRBJ1-4	NA	14	TGTGCCAGCAGCGCCTCAGGGTATAATGAAAAACTGTTTTTT	CASSASGYNEKLFF
TRBD2	TRBV19	TRBJ2-7	NA	15	TGTGCCAGTAGTATGGGTAGCGGGAGTATCTACGAGCAGTACTTC	CASSMGSGSIYEQYF
TRBD1	TRBV6-1	TRBJ2-3	NA	14	TGTGCCAGCGGCGGACAGGGGGGCGCAGATACGCAGTATTTT	CASGGQGGADTQYF
NA	TRBV5-1	TRBJ2-3	once	13	TGCGCCAGCAGCTTGGACTCCACAGATACGCAGTATTTT	CASSLDSTDTQYF